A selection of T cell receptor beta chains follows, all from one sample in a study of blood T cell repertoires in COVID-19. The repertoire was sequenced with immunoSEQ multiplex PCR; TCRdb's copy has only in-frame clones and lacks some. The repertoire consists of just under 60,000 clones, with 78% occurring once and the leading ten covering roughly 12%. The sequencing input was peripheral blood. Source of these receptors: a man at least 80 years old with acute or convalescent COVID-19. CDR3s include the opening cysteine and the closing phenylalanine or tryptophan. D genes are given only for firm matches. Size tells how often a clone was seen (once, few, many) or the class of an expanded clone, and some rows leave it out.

CASSLELARNEQFF	TGCGCCAGCAGCTTGGAGTTAGCGCGCAATGAGCAGTTCTTC	.	.	TRBV5-1	TRBJ2-1
CASSQGLNEKLFF	TGTGCCAGCTCGCAGGGACTGAATGAAAAACTGTTTTTT	.	.	TRBV2	TRBJ1-4
CASSPGYYEQYF	TGTGCCAGCAGCCCCGGTTACTACGAGCAGTACTTC	.	.	TRBV7-9	TRBJ2-7
CASSPRTGFYEQYF	TGTGCCAGCAGTCCTAGGACAGGTTTCTACGAGCAGTACTTC	.	TRBD1	TRBV7-2	TRBJ2-7
CAWNAGTGAYEQYF	TGTGCCTGGAACGCCGGGACAGGGGCCTACGAGCAGTACTTC	few	TRBD1	TRBV30	TRBJ2-7
CASSLSWSDEKLFF	TGTGCCAGCAGTTTATCGTGGAGTGATGAAAAACTGTTTTTT	once	.	TRBV27	TRBJ1-4
CASSRGGSHSGNTIYF	TGTGCCAGCAGCCGGGGAGGCAGTCACTCTGGAAACACCATATATTTT	.	.	TRBV5-5	TRBJ1-3
CASSPRQTGGTEAFF	TGTGCCAGCAGCCCACGCCAGACAGGGGGCACTGAAGCTTTCTTT	.	TRBD1	TRBV9	TRBJ1-1
CAWSYGRATDTQYF	TGTGCCTGGAGTTATGGGAGGGCGACAGATACGCAGTATTTT	.	TRBD2	TRBV30	TRBJ2-3
CASRLDRNTEAFF	TGTGCCAGCAGGCTGGACAGGAACACTGAAGCTTTCTTT	.	.	TRBV14	TRBJ1-1
CATRGGGSSYNEQFF	TGTGCCACCAGGGGAGGTGGGAGCTCCTACAATGAGCAGTTCTTC	.	.	TRBV15	TRBJ2-1
CAWNSRSGELFF	TGTGCCTGGAATTCTAGGTCCGGGGAGCTGTTTTTT	few	.	TRBV30	TRBJ2-2
CSGEGQGYGYTF	TGCAGCGGGGAGGGACAAGGCTATGGCTACACCTTC	.	.	TRBV29-1	TRBJ1-2
CATSRDPGSGYTF	TGTGCCACCAGCAGAGATCCGGGGTCTGGCTACACCTTC	.	.	TRBV15	TRBJ1-2
CATQEQGAQPQHF	TGTGCCACTCAAGAACAGGGCGCTCAGCCCCAGCATTTT	.	.	TRBV6-5	TRBJ1-5
CASSLGQGWGETQYF	TGCGCCAGCAGCTTGGGGCAGGGTTGGGGAGAGACCCAGTACTTC	.	.	TRBV5-1	TRBJ2-5
CASSLGGDDKNIQYF	TGTGCCAGCAGTTTAGGAGGGGATGACAAAAACATTCAGTACTTC	.	.	TRBV28	TRBJ2-4
CASSPLPGRKRYEQYF	TGTGCCAGCAGCCCCCTCCCCGGGAGAAAGAGGTACGAGCAGTACTTC	.	.	TRBV7-9	TRBJ2-7